A single sample gave rise to the 2 T cell receptor beta chains below, sequenced in a study of blood T cell repertoires in COVID-19. The protocol was immunoSEQ multiplex PCR, while the TCRdb copy is restricted to in-frame clones and leaves out a portion. The sample lists fewer than 350,000 clones; 86% were seen once. The sequenced sample was peripheral blood. The source is a woman younger than 45 who had recovered from COVID-19.

V and J are TRBV12-2 and TRBJ2-5; no check of the table's D call, TRBD2, against the DNA was made. TRBV12-2 is given as a pseudogene. CDR3 length: 16 residues. CDR3 in DNA: TGTGCAAGTCGCTTTCGTCGGCCTCTCGGGGTGCCGACCCAGTACTTC. Amino acid sequence: CASRFRRPLGVPTQYF.

The chain uses TRBV4-2 and TRBJ1-1; no reliable D call. Trimming pared 1 base from V and 0 bases from J, leaving 9 bases between. The V gene's germline CDR1 is LGHNA and CDR2 YNFKEQ. CDR3 size: 15 residues. This chain's CDR3 is CASSQVRGMNTEAFF. The CDR3 nucleotides read TGTGCCAGCAGCCAAGTCCGAGGAATGAACACTGAAGCTTTCTTT.